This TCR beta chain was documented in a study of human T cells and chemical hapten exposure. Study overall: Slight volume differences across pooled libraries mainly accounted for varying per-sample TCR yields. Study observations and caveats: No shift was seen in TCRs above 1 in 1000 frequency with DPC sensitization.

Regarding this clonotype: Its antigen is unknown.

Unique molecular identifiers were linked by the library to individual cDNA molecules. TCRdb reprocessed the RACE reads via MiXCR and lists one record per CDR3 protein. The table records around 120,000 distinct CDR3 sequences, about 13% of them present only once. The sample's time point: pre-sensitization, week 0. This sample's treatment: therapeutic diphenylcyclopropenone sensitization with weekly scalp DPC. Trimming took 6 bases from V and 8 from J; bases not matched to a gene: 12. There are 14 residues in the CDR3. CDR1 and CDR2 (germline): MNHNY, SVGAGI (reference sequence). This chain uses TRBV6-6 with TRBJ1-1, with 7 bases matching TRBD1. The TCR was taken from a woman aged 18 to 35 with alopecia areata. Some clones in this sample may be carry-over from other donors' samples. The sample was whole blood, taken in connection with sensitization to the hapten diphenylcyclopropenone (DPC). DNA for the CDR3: TGTGCCAGCAGCGGTAGACAGGGTGGATTCGAAGCTTTCTTT. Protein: CASSGRQGGFEAFF.